This T cell receptor (beta chain) is drawn from a study of T cell responses to AZD1222 COVID-19 vaccine. Sequencing was performed with immunoSEQ multiplex PCR; in TCRdb, only in-frame clones are kept and a portion is missing. The sample lists 110,000 to 150,000 clones, more than 90% seen once, with over 1.5% in the top ten. After removal of 6 bases from V and 1 base from J, the junction contained 16 bases not matched to a gene. This CDR3 contains 19 residues. Per the germline V gene, CDR1 is SGHVS and CDR2 is FNYEAQ. The receptor was isolated from an adult in good health. V gene TRBV7-6 combines with J gene TRBJ2-1; TRBD2 aligns across 9 bases. The specimen comprised peripheral blood, sampled on day 0 of AZD1222 vaccination. The CDR3 here is CASSRVGAGGPRSYNEQFF. The DNA of the CDR3 is TGTGCCAGCAGTCGTGTGGGGGCGGGAGGGCCTCGTTCCTACAATGAGCAGTTCTTC.